This TCR beta chain is drawn from a study of neurological immune-mediated disorders. It was by 5'RACE with 10-nucleotide random UMIs that the cDNA was made. Via MiXCR, TCRdb re-called the 5' RACE reads, giving one row per CDR3 protein. The data hold about 19,000 distinct CDR3 sequences, with about 7.5% observed a single time. This clonotype was counted at least ten times. This clonotype was obtained from a woman aged 30 to 39 with HTLV-1-associated myelopathy (HAM/TSP). Sequenced input: CD8+ T cells from blood.

CDR3 in DNA: TGCGCCAGCTCGTTCGGGGGGGGTACCTACGAGCAGTACTTC. This translates into CASSFGGGTYEQYF. The genes are TRBV5-1 and TRBJ2-7, with 8 bases aligning to TRBD2. Trimming took 7 bases from V and 2 from J; bases not matched to a gene: 8. The length of the CDR3 is 14 residues. Germline V gives CDR1 SGHRS, CDR2 YFSETQ.